These 22 T cell receptor beta chains were sequenced from one sample in a study of cytomegalovirus exposure and HLA in healthy donors. TCRdb's copy holds only in-frame clones and misses some; the assay was immunoSEQ multiplex PCR. The sample has some 250,000 clones; 80% to 95% are singletons. The sequencing input was PBMCs. Receptor source: a woman under 40 in good health and CMV-seronegative.

The V call is TRBV28, the J call TRBJ2-1; 14 positions match TRBD2. Germline CDR1 MDHEN, CDR2 SYDVKM. This CDR3 region has 16 residues. Losses at the gene ends were 7 bases for V and 9 bases for J; bases not matched to a gene: 11. CDR3 loop: CASTSSTSGRAVEQFF. CDR3 DNA: TGTGCCAGCACCTCGTCGACTAGCGGGAGGGCAGTTGAGCAGTTCTTC.

The chain couples TRBV29-1 to TRBJ2-5; no clear D. The V gene lost 7 bases and the J gene lost 3 bases, with 12 bases spanning the gap. Germline-derived CDR1 and CDR2 are SQVTM and ANQGSEA. This CDR3 spans 12 amino acids. This chain's CDR3 is CSALTGEETQYF. CDR3 bases: TGCAGCGCACTCACTGGGGAAGAGACCCAGTACTTC.

The chain joins TRBV7-6 to TRBJ2-5, with D perhaps being TRBD1 or TRBD2 (5 bases each). The CDR3 totals 14 residues. Germline CDR1 is SGHVS and CDR2 is FNYEAQ. V was clipped by 1 base and J by 5 bases, with 11 bases between them. The CDR3 spells CASSLGGTAETQYF. The CDR3 nucleotides read TGTGCCAGCAGCTTAGGAGGGACGGCGGAGACCCAGTACTTC.

The rearrangement joins TRBV7-2 to TRBJ2-4; D unclear. Germline V gene sequence: CDR1 SGHTA, CDR2 FQGNSA. V was cut by 3 bases and J by 0 bases, with 6 bases left in between. The CDR3 runs 14 residues. CDR3 in amino acids: CASSFQLAKNIQYF. The DNA of the CDR3 is TGTGCCAGCAGCTTCCAGTTAGCCAAAAACATTCAGTACTTC.

J is TRBJ2-5 and V is TRBV7-9; 11 bases are shared with TRBD2. J gave up 9 bases and V 4 bases, and 13 bases lay outside the gene matches. The germline V gene has CDR1 SEHNR and CDR2 FQNEAQ (reference sequence). This CDR3 contains 16 residues. The CDR3 sequence: CASSSQGLAVRGPQYF. In DNA form, the CDR3 reads TGTGCCAGCAGCTCACAGGGACTAGCGGTCAGAGGGCCCCAGTACTTC.

The chain carries TRBV20-1 and TRBJ2-7, with TRBD1 identical over 8 bases. V gave up 6 bases and J gave up 6 bases; unmatched junction bases: 4. This CDR3 has 11 residues. Germline values: CDR1 DFQATT, CDR2 SNEGSKA (reference sequence). The CDR3 bases are TGCAGTGCGGACAGGGCCTCCGAGCAGTACTTC. Protein product: CSADRASEQYF.

The chain links TRBV10-1 to TRBJ2-7, with 11 bases fitting TRBD2. The CDR3 is 15 residues long. With 7 bases clipped from V and 4 bases from J, the junction kept 9 bases outside the gene matches. From germline, CDR1 is WNHNN and CDR2 SYGVQD (reference sequence). The CDR3 is CASNQTSGSGYEQYF. DNA for the CDR3: TGCGCCAGCAACCAAACTAGCGGGAGTGGTTACGAGCAGTACTTC.

The rearrangement links TRBV27 to TRBJ2-5; D perhaps matches TRBD2 (7 bases). The germline gives CDR1 MNHEY, CDR2 SMNVEV (reference sequence). Trimming took off 0 bases at V and 1 base at J, with 21 bases between the two ends. CDR3 length: 19 residues. In nucleotides, the CDR3 is TGTGCCAGCAGTTTATCGGGGGGCGGGGGCTACGGCGTCCAAGAGACCCAGTACTTC. This translates into CASSLSGGGGYGVQETQYF.

The chain couples TRBV27 to TRBJ2-1; 15 positions match TRBD2. Unmatched junction bases numbered 7, after V lost 6 bases and J lost 7 bases. The CDR3 loop spans 16 amino acids. From germline, CDR1 is MNHEY and CDR2 SMNVEV (reference sequence). In DNA form, the CDR3 reads TGTGCCAGCAGGAAAACCGGGACTAGCGGGAGGAATGAGCAGTTCTTC. This translates into CASRKTGTSGRNEQFF.

This chain uses TRBV4-1 with TRBJ2-7; tentatively, D is TRBD1 (7 bases). CDR1 is MGHRA, CDR2 YSYEKL, per germline. This CDR3 has 14 amino acids. V was cut by 6 bases and J by 2 bases, with 14 bases left in between. In DNA form, the CDR3 reads TGCGCCAGCAGGGCGGGGCAGGGGGCCTACGAGCAGTACTTC. It is translated as CASRAGQGAYEQYF.

The chain is built from TRBV5-1 and TRBJ2-5, with D possibly TRBD1 on 6 matching bases. The CDR3 length is 12 residues. V lost 4 bases and J lost 5, with 9 bases in between. CDR1 is SGHRS, CDR2 YFSETQ, per germline. DNA of the CDR3: TGCGCCAGCAGCCCAACAGGGGAGACCCAGTACTTC. Its protein product is CASSPTGETQYF.

The chain uses TRBV7-9 and TRBJ2-2; 10 nucleotides align to TRBD1. V was pared by 4 bases and J by 5 bases, with 4 bases of the junction left unmatched. The CDR3 runs 15 residues. Per the germline V gene, CDR1 is SEHNR and CDR2 is FQNEAQ (reference sequence). The CDR3 bases are TGTGCCAGCAGCTATGGGGACAGGGGAACCGGGGAGCTGTTTTTT. This translates into CASSYGDRGTGELFF.

The chain joins TRBV29-1 to TRBJ2-7, with D perhaps assigned TRBD1 or TRBD2 (6 bases each). Germline CDR1 reads SQVTM; CDR2 reads ANQGSEA. V was trimmed by 6 bases and J by 0 bases, leaving 24 bases between them. CDR3 size: 17 residues. This CDR3 reads CSVAGGGASPLSYEQYF. The CDR3 nucleotides read TGCAGCGTCGCAGGAGGGGGAGCTAGCCCGCTCTCCTACGAGCAGTACTTC.

V and J are TRBV4-3 and TRBJ1-3; D may be TRBD1 (6 bases). Trimming took off 4 bases at V and 0 bases at J, with 13 bases between the two ends. The CDR3 extends over 16 amino acids. Germline loops: CDR1 LGHNA, CDR2 YSLEER. CDR3 in amino acids: CASSPTGQISGNTIYF. As DNA, the CDR3 is TGCGCCAGCAGCCCTACAGGGCAAATCTCTGGAAACACCATATATTTT.

The chain combines TRBV7-8 with TRBJ1-2; no clear D gene. In germline, CDR1 is SGHVS, CDR2 FQNEAQ. This CDR3 is 14 amino acids long. Trimming pared 5 bases from V and 5 bases from J, leaving 15 bases between. CDR3 region: CASSPRGADYGYTF. CDR3 in DNA: TGTGCCAGCAGCCCCCGAGGTGCTGATTATGGCTACACCTTC.

V gene TRBV13 combines with J gene TRBJ2-1; perhaps TRBD2 as D (5 bases). The CDR3 is made up of 13 amino acids. Germline CDR1 reads PRHDT; CDR2 reads FYEKMQ (reference sequence). Trimming stripped 5 bases from V and 4 bases from J, with 9 bases between. The CDR3 sequence: CASSLSAYNEQFF. CDR3 coding DNA: TGTGCCAGCAGCCTTAGCGCGTACAATGAGCAGTTCTTC.

The chain uses TRBV9 and TRBJ2-5; 8 bases agree with TRBD2. J lost 4 bases, V lost 2 bases, and 4 bases had no gene match. Germline assignment: CDR1 SGDLS and CDR2 YYNGEE. The CDR3 sequence is 14 residues long. The CDR3 protein is CASSVGTSSETQYF. CDR3 DNA sequence: TGTGCCAGCAGCGTGGGGACTAGTTCAGAGACCCAGTACTTC. Complete variable domain (other parts from reference TRBV9 and TRBJ2-5): DSGVTQTPKHLITATGQRVTLRCSPRSGDLSVYWYQQSLDQGLQFLIQYYNGEERAKGNILERFSAQQFPDLHSELNLSSLELGDSALYFCASSVGTSSETQYFGPGTRLLVL.

The V call is TRBV7-3, the J call TRBJ2-3, with a possible D match to TRBD2 (6 bases). Germline lookup yields CDR1 SGHTA and CDR2 FQGTGA. This CDR3 is 15 amino acids long. The germline V and J ends were trimmed by 3 bases and 0 bases, with 10 bases remaining between them. CDR3 sequence: CASSFSGSSTDTQYF. The DNA for the CDR3 is TGTGCCAGCAGCTTTAGCGGTTCTAGCACAGATACGCAGTATTTT.

The J gene is TRBJ2-7, the V gene TRBV5-1, with a weak D call TRBD1 (6 bases). CDR3 length equals 15 residues. Between the trimmed V and J ends, which lost 3 bases and 4 bases, there was a span of 17 bases. Germline lookup yields CDR1 SGHRS and CDR2 YFSETQ. This CDR3 is CASSSSPGHLYEQYF. Written as DNA, the CDR3 is TGCGCCAGCAGCTCCAGCCCGGGACACCTTTACGAGCAGTACTTC. Based on the CDR3 plus reference TRBV5-1 and TRBJ2-7, the full variable domain is KAGVTQTPRYLIKTRGQQVTLSCSPISGHRSVSWYQQTPGQGLQFLFEYFSETQRNKGNFPGRFSGRQFSNSRSEMNVSTLELGDSALYLCASSSSPGHLYEQYFGPGTRLTVT.

This rearrangement joins TRBV29-1 to TRBJ2-1; 8 bases fit TRBD2. This CDR3 is built from 13 residues. Germline assignment: CDR1 SQVTM and CDR2 ANQGSEA. V shed 1 base, J shed 13 bases, and the junction held 9 bases outside the gene matches. The CDR3, as DNA: TGCAGCGTTGAAGGGCTAGCGGGCACTACACAGTTCTTC. The encoded protein is CSVEGLAGTTQFF.

The V gene is TRBV4-2, the J gene TRBJ2-1, with 10 bases aligning to TRBD1. CDR1 and CDR2 from the germline V gene are LGHNA and YNFKEQ. CDR3 length equals 16 residues. The V segment lost 5 bases and the J segment 8 bases; nucleotides outside the gene matches: 12. CDR3 bases: TGTGCCAGCAGCAAAGCAGGGACAGGGGATATAGATGAGCAGTTCTTC. Translated, it gives CASSKAGTGDIDEQFF.

The chain is built from TRBV5-1 and TRBJ2-2, with 8 bases aligning to TRBD1. The junction had 4 bases not matched to a gene; V was cut back by 6 bases and J by 6 bases. The CDR3 length is 13 residues. The V gene's germline CDR1 is SGHRS and CDR2 YFSETQ. The CDR3 DNA is TGCGCCAGCAAGACAGGGGACGCCGGGGAGCTGTTTTTT. Residues: CASKTGDAGELFF.